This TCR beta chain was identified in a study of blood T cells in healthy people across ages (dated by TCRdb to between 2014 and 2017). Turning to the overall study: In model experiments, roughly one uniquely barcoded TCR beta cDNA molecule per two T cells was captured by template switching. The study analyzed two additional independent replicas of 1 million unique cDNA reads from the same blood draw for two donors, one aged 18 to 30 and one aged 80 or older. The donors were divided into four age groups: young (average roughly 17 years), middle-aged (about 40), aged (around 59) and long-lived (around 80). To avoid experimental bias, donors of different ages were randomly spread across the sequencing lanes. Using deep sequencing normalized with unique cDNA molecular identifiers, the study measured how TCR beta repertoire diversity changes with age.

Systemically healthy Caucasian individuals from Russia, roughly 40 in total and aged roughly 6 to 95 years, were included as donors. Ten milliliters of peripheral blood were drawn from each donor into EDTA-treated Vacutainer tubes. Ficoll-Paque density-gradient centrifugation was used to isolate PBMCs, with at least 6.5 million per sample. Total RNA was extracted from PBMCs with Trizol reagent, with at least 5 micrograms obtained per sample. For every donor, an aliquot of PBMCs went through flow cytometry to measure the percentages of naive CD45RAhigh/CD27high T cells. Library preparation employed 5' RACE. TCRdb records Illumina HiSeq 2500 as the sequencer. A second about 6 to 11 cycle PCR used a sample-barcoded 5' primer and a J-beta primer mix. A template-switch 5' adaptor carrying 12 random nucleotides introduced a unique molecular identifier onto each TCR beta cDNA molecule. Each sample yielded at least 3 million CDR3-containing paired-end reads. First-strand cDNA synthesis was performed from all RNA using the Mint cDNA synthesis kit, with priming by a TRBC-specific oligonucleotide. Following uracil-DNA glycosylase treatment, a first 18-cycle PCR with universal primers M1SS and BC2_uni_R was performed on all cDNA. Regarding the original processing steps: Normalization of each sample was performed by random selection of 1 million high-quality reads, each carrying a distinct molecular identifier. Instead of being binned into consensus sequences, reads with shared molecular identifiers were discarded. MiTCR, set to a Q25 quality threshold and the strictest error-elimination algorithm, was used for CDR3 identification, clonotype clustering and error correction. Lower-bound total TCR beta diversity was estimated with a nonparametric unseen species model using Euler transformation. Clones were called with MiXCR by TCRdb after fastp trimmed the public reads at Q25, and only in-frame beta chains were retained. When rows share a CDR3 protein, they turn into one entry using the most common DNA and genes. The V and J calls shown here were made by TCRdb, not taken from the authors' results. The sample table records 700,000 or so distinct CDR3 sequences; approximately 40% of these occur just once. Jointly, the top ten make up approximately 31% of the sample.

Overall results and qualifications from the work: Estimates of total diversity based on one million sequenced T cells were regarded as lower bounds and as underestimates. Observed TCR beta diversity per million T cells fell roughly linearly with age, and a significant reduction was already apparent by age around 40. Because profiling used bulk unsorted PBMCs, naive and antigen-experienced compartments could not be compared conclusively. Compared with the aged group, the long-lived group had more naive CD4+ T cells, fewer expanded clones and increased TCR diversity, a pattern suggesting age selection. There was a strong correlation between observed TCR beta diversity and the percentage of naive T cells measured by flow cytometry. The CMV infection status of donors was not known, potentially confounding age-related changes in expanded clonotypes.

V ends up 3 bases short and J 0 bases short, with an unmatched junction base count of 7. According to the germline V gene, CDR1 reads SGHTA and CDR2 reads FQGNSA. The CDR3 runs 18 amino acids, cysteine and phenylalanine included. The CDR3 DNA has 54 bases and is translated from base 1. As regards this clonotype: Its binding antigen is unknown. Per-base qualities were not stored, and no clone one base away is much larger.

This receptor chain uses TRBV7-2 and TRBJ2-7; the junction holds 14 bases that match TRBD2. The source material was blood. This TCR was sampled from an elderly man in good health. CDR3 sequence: CASSFSGTSGSLSYEQYF. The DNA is TGTGCCAGCAGCTTCTCCGGGACTAGCGGGAGCCTCTCCTACGAGCAGTACTTC.